A selection of T cell receptor beta chains follows, all from one sample in a study of T cell repertoires in cytomegalovirus infection. Their cognate antigens are unknown. TCRdb redid the calling of the reads with MiXCR, one entry per CDR3 protein. The sample has roughly 500,000 distinct CDR3 sequences; about 42% are singletons. The specimen comprised cultured PBMCs, sampled from culture after CMV antigen stimulation. These receptors all stem from a human donor in good health (CMV status not recorded). Some clones in this sample may be carry-over from other donors' samples. Each CDR3 is given with its conserved first and last residue. A D gene is named only where the DNA matches it firmly. Size is omitted from some rows. Given values are once, few, many or a class for expanded clones.

d_call j_call v_call clone_size cdr3_aa cdr3_nt
. TRBJ2-1 TRBV10-3 . CAISEVGRDEQFF TGTGCCATCAGTGAGGTGGGAAGGGATGAGCAGTTCTTC
. TRBJ2-5 TRBV2 few CALREGVQETQYF TGTGCCCTACGTGAGGGGGTACAAGAGACCCAGTACTTC
. TRBJ2-7 TRBV6-6 once CASSDVQGSGSEQYF TGTGCCAGCAGTGACGTCCAGGGATCTGGGTCGGAGCAGTACTTC
TRBD2 TRBJ2-5 TRBV5-4 . CASSLLAGGYETQYF TGTGCCAGCAGCTTACTAGCGGGAGGTTACGAGACCCAGTACTTC
TRBD1 TRBJ2-5 TRBV6-2/TRBV6-3 few CASSSRDRRIPLETQYF TGTGCCAGCAGTTCCAGGGACAGGCGTATTCCCCTGGAGACCCAGTACTTC
TRBD2 TRBJ2-6 TRBV7-9 many CASRFIAGGFSGANVLTF TGTGCCAGCAGGTTCATAGCGGGAGGCTTCTCTGGGGCCAACGTCCTGACTTTC
. TRBJ2-3 TRBV11-2 few CASSLDWALPYF TGTGCCAGCAGCTTAGATTGGGCACTTCCGTATTTT
TRBD1 TRBJ2-1 TRBV7-6 . CASSFYDVRTGAGSDEQFF TGTGCCAGCAGCTTCTATGACGTCCGGACAGGGGCCGGTAGCGATGAGCAGTTCTTC
. TRBJ2-5 TRBV7-2 few CASSSVANREETQYF TGTGCCAGCAGCTCCGTGGCCAACAGGGAGGAGACCCAGTACTTC
. TRBJ2-1 TRBV12-3/TRBV12-4 . CASRNRGAGNEQFF TGTGCCAGCAGGAACCGGGGGGCCGGTAATGAGCAGTTCTTC
. TRBJ2-7 TRBV7-2 . CASSPRTPSSSYEQYF TGTGCCAGCAGCCCGCGGACGCCATCAAGCTCCTACGAGCAGTACTTC
TRBD2 TRBJ2-1 TRBV12-5 few CASGLLETSGTEGRQFF TGTGCTAGTGGTTTGCTGGAGACTAGCGGGACGGAGGGTCGCCAGTTCTTC
TRBD2 TRBJ2-7 TRBV12-3/TRBV12-4 . CASRPRAGPYEQYF TGTGCCAGCAGGCCTCGAGCGGGGCCCTACGAGCAGTACTTC
. TRBJ1-3 TRBV7-2 few CASSLAGRGSKGNTIYF TGTGCCAGCAGCTTAGCGGGGCGGGGGTCGAAGGGAAACACCATATATTTT
TRBD2 TRBJ2-7 TRBV28 . CATGGYIRNYEQYF TGTGCCACGGGGGGTTATATCCGGAACTACGAGCAGTACTTC
. TRBJ1-2 TRBV6-1 few CASSEGGGYGYTF TGTGCCAGCAGTGAAGGGGGGGGCTATGGCTACACCTTC
TRBD1 TRBJ2-5 TRBV7-2 . CASSRQGQETQYF TGTGCCAGCAGCCGACAGGGGCAAGAGACCCAGTACTTC
TRBD2 TRBJ2-4 TRBV7-2 few CASSLVAGVENIQYF TGTGCCAGCAGCTTAGTAGCGGGAGTGGAAAACATTCAGTACTTC
. TRBJ1-2 TRBV7-2 . CASSLRDLAGGYTF TGTGCCAGCAGCTTAAGGGACTTGGCTGGTGGCTACACCTTC
. TRBJ2-1 TRBV27 . CARSYSDGRPYNEQFF TGTGCCAGGAGTTACTCCGACGGGCGACCGTACAATGAGCAGTTCTTC
TRBD2 TRBJ2-4 TRBV10-3 . CAISTGTSGGGDIQYF TGTGCCATCAGTACCGGGACTAGCGGGGGCGGGGACATTCAGTACTTC
. TRBJ1-5 TRBV28 . CASRGSAHQPQHF TGTGCCAGCAGAGGGAGTGCACATCAGCCCCAGCATTTT
TRBD1 TRBJ1-2 TRBV18 . CASSPNRDRGLLKTF TGTGCCAGCTCCCCTAACCGGGACAGGGGGCTCCTGAAAACCTTC
. TRBJ2-3 TRBV7-2 many CASSLGPGTDTQYF TGTGCCAGCAGCTTAGGTCCAGGCACAGATACGCAGTATTTT
. TRBJ2-7 TRBV7-8 few CASSLGAPHYEQYF TGTGCCAGCAGCTTAGGGGCTCCGCACTACGAGCAGTACTTC
. TRBJ2-1 TRBV4-2 . CASSQGEWEAYNEQFF TGTGCCAGCAGCCAAGGGGAGTGGGAGGCGTACAATGAGCAGTTCTTC
. TRBJ2-7 TRBV7-2 . CATPRRGTPYEQYF TGTGCCACCCCGAGAAGGGGGACCCCCTACGAGCAGTACTTC
. TRBJ2-7 TRBV6-2/TRBV6-3 . CASTPAGLTGYEQYF TGTGCCAGCACCCCCGCGGGCCTAACGGGGTACGAGCAGTACTTC
. TRBJ2-2 TRBV7-6 few CASSLLSLTGELFF TGTGCCAGCAGCTTACTCTCCCTCACCGGGGAGCTGTTTTTT
. TRBJ2-3 TRBV7-2 few CASSQRAPGTDTQYF TGTGCCAGCAGCCAACGCGCCCCCGGCACAGATACGCAGTATTTT
TRBD1 TRBJ2-7 TRBV6-2/TRBV6-3 . CASSDRGRLEQYF TGTGCCAGCAGTGACAGGGGGCGCCTCGAGCAGTACTTC
TRBD1 TRBJ1-3 TRBV6-5 . CASRSPGLPGQGRNTIYF TGTGCCAGCAGATCCCCAGGTCTGCCGGGACAGGGACGGAACACCATATATTTT
TRBD2 TRBJ2-1 TRBV20-1 few CSATGTTSGHNEQFF TGCAGTGCTACTGGGACGACTAGCGGACACAATGAGCAGTTCTTC
. TRBJ2-7 TRBV6-1 few CASSVGLRYSYEQYF TGTGCCAGCAGTGTAGGACTAAGGTACTCCTACGAGCAGTACTTC
. TRBJ2-5 TRBV7-2 . CAGARGGVKTQYF TGTGCCGGCGCCCGAGGAGGGGTGAAGACCCAGTACTTC
. TRBJ1-3 TRBV10-3 . CAIRDRSSGNTIYF TGTGCCATCAGGGACAGAAGCTCTGGAAACACCATATATTTT
TRBD1 TRBJ1-2 TRBV2 once CASSGTGGDGYTF TGTGCCAGCAGTGGGACAGGGGGAGATGGCTACACCTTC
. TRBJ2-5 TRBV10-3 . CATLDGRGQETQYF TGTGCCACCCTCGACGGAAGGGGGCAAGAGACCCAGTACTTC
. TRBJ2-5 TRBV20-1 few CSAGDFGRQETQYF TGCAGTGCTGGGGACTTTGGGAGGCAAGAGACCCAGTACTTC
TRBD2 TRBJ2-3 TRBV23-1 . CASSPSWKASGSTDTQYF TGCGCCAGCAGTCCATCTTGGAAGGCTAGCGGATCCACAGATACGCAGTATTTT
TRBD1 TRBJ2-3 TRBV7-2 . CASRFRDRDRTAQYF TGTGCCAGCAGATTTCGGGACAGGGACCGAACAGCGCAGTATTTT
. TRBJ2-1 TRBV25-1 . CASSEGGYSSYNEQFF TGTGCCAGCAGTGAAGGAGGTTATAGCTCCTACAATGAGCAGTTCTTC
. TRBJ1-1 TRBV7-6 few CASSLGEYTEAFF TGTGCCAGCAGCTTAGGGGAATACACTGAAGCTTTCTTT
TRBD1 TRBJ2-2 TRBV29-1 . CSVERLDRGAGELFF TGCAGCGTTGAGAGACTAGACAGGGGAGCCGGGGAGCTGTTTTTT
. TRBJ2-3 TRBV7-6 few CASSLLDRTDTQYF TGTGCCAGCAGCTTATTGGACCGGACGGATACGCAGTATTTT
. TRBJ2-1 TRBV6-2/TRBV6-3 . CASRAPYSEQFF TGTGCCAGCAGGGCTCCGTACAGTGAGCAGTTCTTC
TRBD1 TRBJ2-7 TRBV6-2/TRBV6-3 . CASSYDRGYSYEQYF TGTGCCAGCAGTTATGACAGGGGGTACTCCTACGAGCAGTACTTC
TRBD2 TRBJ2-1 TRBV27 . CASSLFGGGSYNEQFF TGTGCCAGCAGTTTATTTGGCGGGGGCTCCTACAATGAGCAGTTCTTC
TRBD1 TRBJ2-5 TRBV4-1 . CASSQEGGGKETQYF TGCGCCAGCAGCCAAGAAGGGGGCGGAAAAGAGACCCAGTACTTC
. TRBJ1-2 TRBV12-3/TRBV12-4 many CASSLGYGYTF TGTGCCAGCAGCTTAGGCTATGGCTACACCTTC
. TRBJ1-1 TRBV7-8 . CASSLMAREAFF TGTGCCAGCAGCTTAATGGCCAGGGAAGCTTTCTTT
. TRBJ2-1 TRBV6-2/TRBV6-3 . CASSSPPLNEQFF TGTGCCAGCAGTTCCCCGCCCCTGAATGAGCAGTTCTTC
TRBD2 TRBJ2-3 TRBV11-2 . CASSLWAGESTDTQYF TGTGCCAGCAGCTTATGGGCGGGAGAAAGCACAGATACGCAGTATTTT
TRBD1 TRBJ2-2 TRBV7-8 . CASPGQITGELFF TGTGCCAGCCCGGGACAGATCACCGGGGAGCTGTTTTTT
. TRBJ2-7 TRBV7-2 few CASSPRTVSYEQYF TGTGCCAGCAGCCCAAGGACAGTCTCCTACGAGCAGTACTTC
. TRBJ1-5 TRBV7-2 . CASSSSPRGGVQPQHF TGTGCCAGCAGCTCCTCCCCCCGTGGTGGGGTCCAGCCCCAGCATTTT